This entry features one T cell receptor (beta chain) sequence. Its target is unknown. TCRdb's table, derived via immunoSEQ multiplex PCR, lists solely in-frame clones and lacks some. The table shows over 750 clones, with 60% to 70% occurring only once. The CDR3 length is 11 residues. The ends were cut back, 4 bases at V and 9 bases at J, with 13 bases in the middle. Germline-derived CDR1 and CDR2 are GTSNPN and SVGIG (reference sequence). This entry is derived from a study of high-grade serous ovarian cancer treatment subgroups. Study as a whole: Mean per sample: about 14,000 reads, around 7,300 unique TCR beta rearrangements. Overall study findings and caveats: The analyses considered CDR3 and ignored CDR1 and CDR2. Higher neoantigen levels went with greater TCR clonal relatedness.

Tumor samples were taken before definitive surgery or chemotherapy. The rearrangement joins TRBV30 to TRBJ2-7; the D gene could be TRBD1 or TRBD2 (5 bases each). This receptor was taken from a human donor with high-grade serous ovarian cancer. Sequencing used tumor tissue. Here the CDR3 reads CAWIEGSRQYF. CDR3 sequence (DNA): TGTGCCTGGATCGAGGGGTCGCGGCAGTACTTC. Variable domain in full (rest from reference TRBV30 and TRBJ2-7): SQTIHQWPATLVQPVGSPLSLECTVEGTSNPNLYWYRQAAGRGLQLLFYSVGIGQISSEVPQNLSASRPQDRQFILSSKKLLLSDSGFYLCAWIEGSRQYFGPGTRLTVT.